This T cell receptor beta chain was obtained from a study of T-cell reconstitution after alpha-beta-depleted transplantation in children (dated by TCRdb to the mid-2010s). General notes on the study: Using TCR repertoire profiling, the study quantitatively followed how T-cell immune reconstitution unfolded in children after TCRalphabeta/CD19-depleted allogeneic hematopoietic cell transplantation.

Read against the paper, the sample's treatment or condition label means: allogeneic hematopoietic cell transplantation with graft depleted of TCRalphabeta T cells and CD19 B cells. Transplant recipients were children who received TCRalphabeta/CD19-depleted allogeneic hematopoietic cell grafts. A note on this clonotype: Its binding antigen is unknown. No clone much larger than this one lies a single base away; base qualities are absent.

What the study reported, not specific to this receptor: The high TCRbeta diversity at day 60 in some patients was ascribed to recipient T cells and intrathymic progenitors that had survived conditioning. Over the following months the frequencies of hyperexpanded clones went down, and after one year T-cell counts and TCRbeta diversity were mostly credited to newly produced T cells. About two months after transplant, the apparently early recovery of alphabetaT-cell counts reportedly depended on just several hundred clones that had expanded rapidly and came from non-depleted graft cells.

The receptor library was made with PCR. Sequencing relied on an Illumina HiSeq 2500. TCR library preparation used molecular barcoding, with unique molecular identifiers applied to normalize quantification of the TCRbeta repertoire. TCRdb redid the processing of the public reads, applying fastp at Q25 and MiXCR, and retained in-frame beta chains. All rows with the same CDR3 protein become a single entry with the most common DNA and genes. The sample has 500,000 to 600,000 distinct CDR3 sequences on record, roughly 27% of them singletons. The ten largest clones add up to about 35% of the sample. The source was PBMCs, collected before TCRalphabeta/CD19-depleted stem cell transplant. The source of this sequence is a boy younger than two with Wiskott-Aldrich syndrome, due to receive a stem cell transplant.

The DNA is as follows: TGCAGTGCCAGAAGAGTACAGGGGTTAGGATACGAGCAGTACTTC. Its translation is CSARRVQGLGYEQYF. The chain joins TRBV20-1 to TRBJ2-7; TRBD1 lines up with 7 middle nucleotides. Taken from cysteine to phenylalanine, the CDR3 has 15 residues. Solely the CDR3 DNA is kept, with 45 bases framed from the first base. The CDR1 and CDR2 encoded by the germline V gene (reference sequence) are DFQATT and SNEGSKA. Trimming leaves V shorter by 6 bases and J shorter by 4 bases, with the junction holding 15 bases beyond the gene matches.